The clone carrying this TCR beta chain has only a few counts. Antigen specificity is unknown. This sample was included in a study of beta chain features in type 1 diabetes. Whole-study results and caveats: Patients with type 1 diabetes carried fewer insertions and had more deletions at their VDJ junctions. Shorter templates may be favored by PCR, equally so in patients and controls.

Germline-derived CDR1 and CDR2 are SGHDT and YYEEEE. Losses at the gene ends were 4 bases for V and 3 bases for J; bases not matched to a gene: 17. The CDR3 covers 18 residues. The sequenced template was cDNA made from the entire isolated RNA. Data came from immunoSEQ multiplex PCR; TCRdb stores just in-frame clones and leaves some out. This table has hundreds of thousands of clones, approximately 15% appearing once. The clonotype was recovered from a man aged 25-45 years in good health. The chain has TRBV5-6 and TRBJ2-7, with 9 bases lining up with TRBD1. Sequencing was carried out using naive CD4+ T cells from blood. The CDR3 DNA reads as TGTGCCAGCAGCCGGATTAGGCCCCGCGACAGGGGGGGCTACGAGCAGTACTTC. It encodes CASSRIRPRDRGGYEQYF. Using reference TRBV5-6 and TRBJ2-7 for the parts outside the CDR3, the full variable domain is DAGVTQSPTHLIKTRGQQVTLRCSPKSGHDTVSWYQQALGQGPQFIFQYYEEEERQRGNFPDRFSGHQFPNYSSELNVNALLLGDSALYLCASSRIRPRDRGGYEQYFGPGTRLTVT.